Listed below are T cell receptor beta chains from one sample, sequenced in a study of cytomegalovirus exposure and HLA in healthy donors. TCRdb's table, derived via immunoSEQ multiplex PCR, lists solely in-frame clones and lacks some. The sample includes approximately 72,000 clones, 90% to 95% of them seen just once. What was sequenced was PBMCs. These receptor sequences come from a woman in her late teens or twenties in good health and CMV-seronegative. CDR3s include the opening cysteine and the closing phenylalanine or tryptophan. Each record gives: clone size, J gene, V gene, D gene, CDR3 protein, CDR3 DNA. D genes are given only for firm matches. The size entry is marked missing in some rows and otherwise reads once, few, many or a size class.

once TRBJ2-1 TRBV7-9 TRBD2 CASSFGTSGYNEQFF TGTGCCAGCAGCTTTGGGACTAGCGGTTACAATGAGCAGTTCTTC
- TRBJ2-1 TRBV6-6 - CASRSGSYNEQFF TGTGCCAGCAGATCCGGGTCCTACAATGAGCAGTTCTTC
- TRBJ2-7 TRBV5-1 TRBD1 CASSPGTGMLSYEQYF TGCGCCAGCAGCCCCGGGACAGGGATGCTTTCCTACGAGCAGTACTTC
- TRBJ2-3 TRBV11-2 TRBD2 CASSWTSGWDTQYF TGTGCCAGCAGCTGGACTAGCGGATGGGATACGCAGTATTTT
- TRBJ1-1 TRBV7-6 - CASSKETGSPFF TGTGCCAGCAGCAAAGAGACAGGAAGCCCTTTCTTT
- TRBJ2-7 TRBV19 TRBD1 CASTPGQGTHEQYF TGTGCCAGTACCCCGGGACAGGGGACCCACGAGCAGTACTTC
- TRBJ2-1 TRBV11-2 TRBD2 CASSPQFGGSKESNEQFF TGTGCCAGCAGCCCCCAATTCGGGGGGTCCAAAGAATCCAATGAGCAGTTCTTC
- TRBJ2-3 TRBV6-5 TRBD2 CASRDYLTDTQYF TGTGCCAGCCGGGACTATCTTACAGATACGCAGTATTTT
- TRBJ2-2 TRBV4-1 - CASSQPGFNPGELFF TGCGCCAGCAGCCAGCCGGGGTTTAACCCCGGGGAGCTGTTTTTT
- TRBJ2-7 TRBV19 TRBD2 CATSQDIGLVPVRGQYF TGTGCCACTTCACAGGATATCGGACTAGTTCCCGTACGTGGGCAGTACTTC
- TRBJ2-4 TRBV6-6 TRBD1 CASSEGQGGKNIQYF TGTGCCAGCAGCGAGGGACAGGGAGGCAAAAACATTCAGTACTTC
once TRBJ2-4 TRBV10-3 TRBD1 CAISESGQGVQYF TGTGCCATCAGTGAGTCGGGACAGGGGGTTCAGTACTTC
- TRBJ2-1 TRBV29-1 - CSARTEIYNEQFF TGCAGCGCCCGGACAGAGATCTACAATGAGCAGTTCTTC
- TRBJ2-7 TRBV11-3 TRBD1 CASSLGGTGGYEQYF TGTGCCAGCAGCTTAGGAGGGACAGGGGGCTACGAGCAGTACTTC
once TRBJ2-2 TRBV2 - CASSGISPNTGELFF TGTGCCAGCAGTGGGATTAGCCCGAACACCGGGGAGCTGTTTTTT
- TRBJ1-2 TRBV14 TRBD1 CASSQGQGAIYSYTF TGTGCCAGCAGCCAAGGGCAGGGGGCCATCTATAGCTACACCTTC
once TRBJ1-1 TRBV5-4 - CASSLEGAPNTEAFF TGTGCCAGCAGCTTGGAAGGGGCCCCGAACACTGAAGCTTTCTTT
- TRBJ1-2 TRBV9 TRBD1 CASSASRDSYGYTF TGTGCCAGCAGCGCATCACGGGACAGCTATGGCTACACCTTC
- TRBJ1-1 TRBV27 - CASSLTGLSTEAFF TGTGCCAGCAGTTTAACAGGGTTGAGCACTGAAGCTTTCTTT
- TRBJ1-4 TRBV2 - CASSDHSLGLKNEKLFF TGTGCCAGCAGTGATCATAGTTTGGGACTGAAGAATGAAAAACTGTTTTTT
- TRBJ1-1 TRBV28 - CASRVYASGTEAFF TGTGCCAGCAGGGTTTACGCCTCAGGCACTGAAGCTTTCTTT
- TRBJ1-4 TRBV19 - CASSIMAGVGEKLFF TGTGCCAGTAGTATTATGGCGGGGGTAGGGGAAAAACTGTTTTTT
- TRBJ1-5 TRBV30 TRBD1 CAWGLGTGGNQPQHF TGTGCCTGGGGCCTTGGGACAGGAGGCAATCAGCCCCAGCATTTT
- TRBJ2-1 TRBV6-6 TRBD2 CASSWLAGDSGEQFF TGTGCCAGCAGTTGGCTAGCGGGGGATTCGGGTGAGCAGTTCTTC
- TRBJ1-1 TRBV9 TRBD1 CASSAAGQGASEAFF TGTGCCAGCAGCGCAGCGGGACAGGGGGCTTCGGAAGCTTTCTTT
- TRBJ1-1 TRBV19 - CASSTLIRGTEAFF TGTGCCAGTAGTACCCTAATTCGGGGCACTGAAGCTTTCTTT
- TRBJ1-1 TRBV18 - CASSPSTSGGKNTEAFF TGTGCCAGCTCACCATCGACCTCCGGGGGAAAGAACACTGAAGCTTTCTTT
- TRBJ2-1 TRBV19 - CASSILREQFF TGTGCCAGTAGTATTTTGAGGGAGCAGTTCTTC
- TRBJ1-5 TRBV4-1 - CASSQRSGPGNQPQHF TGCGCCAGCAGCCAAAGAAGCGGTCCTGGCAATCAGCCCCAGCATTTT
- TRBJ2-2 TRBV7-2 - CASRLLGVTGELFF TGTGCCAGCAGACTTTTGGGAGTCACCGGGGAGCTGTTTTTT
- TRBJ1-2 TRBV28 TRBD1 CASSGQGAQYMSGYTF TGTGCCAGCAGTGGACAGGGGGCGCAGTATATGTCTGGCTACACCTTC
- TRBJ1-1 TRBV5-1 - CASSRSPGGEIEAFF TGCGCCAGCAGCCGATCCCCGGGGGGGGAGATTGAAGCTTTCTTT
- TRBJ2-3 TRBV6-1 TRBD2 CASSEAKAGGPKDTQYF TGTGCCAGCAGTGAAGCCAAAGCGGGGGGGCCTAAAGATACGCAGTATTTT
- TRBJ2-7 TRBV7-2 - CASSPQRGNEQYF TGTGCCAGCAGTCCACAAAGGGGGAACGAGCAGTACTTC
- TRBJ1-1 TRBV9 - CASSVSMNTEAFF TGTGCCAGCAGCGTCAGTATGAACACTGAAGCTTTCTTT
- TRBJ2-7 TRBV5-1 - CASSLGGRPHTYEQYF TGCGCCAGCAGCTTGGGTGGGAGGCCTCATACCTACGAGCAGTACTTC
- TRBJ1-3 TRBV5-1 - CASSLVLGGQGLRNF TGCGCCAGCAGCTTGGTACTTGGAGGGCAGGGCTTGAGAAATTTT
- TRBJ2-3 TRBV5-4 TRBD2 CASSLGFSGDGVGQYF TGTGCCAGCAGCCTGGGTTTTAGCGGGGATGGAGTGGGGCAGTATTTT
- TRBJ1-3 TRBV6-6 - CASSLQGSGNTIYF TGTGCCAGCAGTCTACAGGGTTCTGGAAACACCATATATTTT
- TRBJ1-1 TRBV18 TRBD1 CASSTRIRGQGALNTEAFF TGTGCCAGCTCAACCCGGATTCGCGGACAGGGGGCTTTGAACACTGAAGCTTTCTTT
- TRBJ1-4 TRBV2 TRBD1 CASSTTGGANEKLFF TGTGCCAGCAGTACCACAGGGGGCGCAAATGAAAAACTGTTTTTT
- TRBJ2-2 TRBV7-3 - CASSLAPPGLANTGELFF TGTGCCAGCAGCTTAGCGCCCCCTGGTCTCGCGAACACCGGGGAGCTGTTTTTT